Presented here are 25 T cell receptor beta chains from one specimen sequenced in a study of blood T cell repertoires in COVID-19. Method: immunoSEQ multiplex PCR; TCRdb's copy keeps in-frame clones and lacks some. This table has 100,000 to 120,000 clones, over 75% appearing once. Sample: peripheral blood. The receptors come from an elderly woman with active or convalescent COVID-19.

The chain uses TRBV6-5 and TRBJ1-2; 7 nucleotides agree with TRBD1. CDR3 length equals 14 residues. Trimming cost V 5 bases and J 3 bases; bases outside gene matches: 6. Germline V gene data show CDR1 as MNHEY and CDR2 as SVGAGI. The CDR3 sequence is CASSHRQGYYGYTF. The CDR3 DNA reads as TGTGCCAGCAGTCATAGACAGGGCTACTATGGCTACACCTTC.

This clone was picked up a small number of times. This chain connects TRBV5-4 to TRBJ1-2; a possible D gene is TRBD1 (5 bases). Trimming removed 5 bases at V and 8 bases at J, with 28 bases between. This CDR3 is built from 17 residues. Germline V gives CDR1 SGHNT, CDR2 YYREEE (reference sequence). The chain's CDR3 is CASRDNGKQPGLGGYTF. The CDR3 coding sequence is TGTGCCAGCAGGGATAATGGGAAACAGCCAGGGTTGGGGGGCTACACCTTC.

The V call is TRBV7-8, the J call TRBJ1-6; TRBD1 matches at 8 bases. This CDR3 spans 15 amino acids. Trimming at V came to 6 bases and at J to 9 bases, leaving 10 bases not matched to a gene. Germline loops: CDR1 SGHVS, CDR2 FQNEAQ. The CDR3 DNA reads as TGTGCCAGCAGACCGAGACAGGGGTTCCGTTCACCCCTCCACTTT. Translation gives CASRPRQGFRSPLHF.

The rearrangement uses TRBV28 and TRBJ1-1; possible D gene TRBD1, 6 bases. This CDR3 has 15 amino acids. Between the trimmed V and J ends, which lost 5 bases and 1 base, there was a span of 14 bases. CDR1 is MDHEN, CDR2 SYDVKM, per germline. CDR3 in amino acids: CASSPGDTTNTEAFF. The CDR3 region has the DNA TGTGCCAGCAGTCCCGGGGACACCACGAACACTGAAGCTTTCTTT.

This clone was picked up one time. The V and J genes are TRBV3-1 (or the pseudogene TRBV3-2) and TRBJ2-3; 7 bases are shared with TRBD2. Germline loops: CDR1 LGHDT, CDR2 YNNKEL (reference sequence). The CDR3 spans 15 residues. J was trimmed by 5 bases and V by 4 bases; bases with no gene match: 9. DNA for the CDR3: TGTGCCAGCAGCCCTAATCCGCTAGCGGTAGATACGCAGTATTTT. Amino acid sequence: CASSPNPLAVDTQYF.

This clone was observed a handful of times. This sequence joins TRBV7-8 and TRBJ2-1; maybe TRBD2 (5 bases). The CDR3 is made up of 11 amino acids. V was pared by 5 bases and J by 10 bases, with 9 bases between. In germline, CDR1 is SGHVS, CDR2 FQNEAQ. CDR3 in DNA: TGTGCCAGCAGCCGGTCGGGGGAGCAGTTCTTC. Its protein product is CASSRSGEQFF.

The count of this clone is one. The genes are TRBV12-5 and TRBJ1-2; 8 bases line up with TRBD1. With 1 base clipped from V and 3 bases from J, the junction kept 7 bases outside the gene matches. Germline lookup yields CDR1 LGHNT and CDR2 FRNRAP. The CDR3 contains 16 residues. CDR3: CASGLGGQENHYGYTF. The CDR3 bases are TGTGCTAGTGGTTTGGGGGGACAGGAAAATCACTATGGCTACACCTTC.

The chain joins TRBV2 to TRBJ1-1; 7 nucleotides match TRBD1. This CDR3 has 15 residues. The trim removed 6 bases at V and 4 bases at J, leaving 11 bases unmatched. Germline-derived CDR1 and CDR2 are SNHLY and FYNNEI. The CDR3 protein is CASSETPAGGTEAFF. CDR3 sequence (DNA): TGTGCCAGCAGCGAGACTCCGGCAGGGGGCACTGAAGCTTTCTTT.

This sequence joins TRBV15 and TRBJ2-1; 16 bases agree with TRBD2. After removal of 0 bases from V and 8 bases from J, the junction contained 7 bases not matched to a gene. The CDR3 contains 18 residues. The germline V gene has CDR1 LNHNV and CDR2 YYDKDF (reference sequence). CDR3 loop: CATSRDPGGTSGRDEQFF. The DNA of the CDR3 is TGTGCCACCAGCAGAGATCCCGGAGGGACTAGCGGGAGGGATGAGCAGTTCTTC. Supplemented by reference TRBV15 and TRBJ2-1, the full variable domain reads DAMVIQNPRYQVTQFGKPVTLSCSQTLNHNVMYWYQQKSSQAPKLLFHYYDKDFNNEADTPDNFQSRRPNTSFCFLDIRSPGLGDTAMYLCATSRDPGGTSGRDEQFFGPGTRLTVL.

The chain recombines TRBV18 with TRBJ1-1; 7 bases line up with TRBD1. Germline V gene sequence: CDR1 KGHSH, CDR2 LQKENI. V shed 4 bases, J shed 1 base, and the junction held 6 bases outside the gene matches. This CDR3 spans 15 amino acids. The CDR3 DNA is TGTGCCAGCTCACGACAGGGTGGTTCGAACACTGAAGCTTTCTTT. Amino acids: CASSRQGGSNTEAFF. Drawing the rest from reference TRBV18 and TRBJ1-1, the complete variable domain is NAGVMQNPRHLVRRRGQEARLRCSPMKGHSHVYWYRQLPEEGLKFMVYLQKENIIDESGMPKERFSAEFPKEGPSILRIQQVVRGDSAAYFCASSRQGGSNTEAFFGQGTRLTVV.

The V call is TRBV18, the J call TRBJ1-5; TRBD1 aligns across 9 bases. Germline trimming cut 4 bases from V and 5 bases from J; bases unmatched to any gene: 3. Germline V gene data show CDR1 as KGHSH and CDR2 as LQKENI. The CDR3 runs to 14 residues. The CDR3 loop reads CASSLRQGDQPQHF. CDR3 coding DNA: TGTGCCAGCTCACTCCGACAGGGGGATCAGCCCCAGCATTTT.

The CDR3 region has the DNA TGTGCCAGCAGTCCATCAATCAGAGGGATTACCTACGAGCAGTACTTC. Protein sequence: CASSPSIRGITYEQYF. V gene TRBV6-6 combines with J gene TRBJ2-7, with a weak D call TRBD2 (5 bases). The CDR3 loop spans 16 amino acids. Germline CDR1 is MNHNY and CDR2 is SVGAGI (reference sequence). Trimming took off 5 bases at V and 2 bases at J, with 19 bases between the two ends.

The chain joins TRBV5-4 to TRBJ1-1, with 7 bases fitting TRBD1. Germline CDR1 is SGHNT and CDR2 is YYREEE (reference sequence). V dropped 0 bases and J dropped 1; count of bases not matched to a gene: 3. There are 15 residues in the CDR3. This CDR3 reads CASSLGGGRNTEAFF. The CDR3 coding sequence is TGTGCCAGCAGCTTGGGAGGGGGCCGGAACACTGAAGCTTTCTTT.

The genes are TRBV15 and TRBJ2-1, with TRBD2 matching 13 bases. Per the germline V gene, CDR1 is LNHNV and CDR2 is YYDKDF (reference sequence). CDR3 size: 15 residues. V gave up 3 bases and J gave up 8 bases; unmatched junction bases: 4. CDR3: CATSSRTSGGDEQFF. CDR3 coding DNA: TGTGCCACCAGCAGTCGGACTAGCGGGGGAGATGAGCAGTTCTTC.

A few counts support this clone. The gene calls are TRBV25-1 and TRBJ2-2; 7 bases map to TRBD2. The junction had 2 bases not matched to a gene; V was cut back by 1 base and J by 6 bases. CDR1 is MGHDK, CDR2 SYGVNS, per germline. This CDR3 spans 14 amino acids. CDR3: CASSEFGRAGELFF. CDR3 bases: TGTGCCAGCAGTGAATTTGGGAGGGCCGGGGAGCTGTTTTTT.

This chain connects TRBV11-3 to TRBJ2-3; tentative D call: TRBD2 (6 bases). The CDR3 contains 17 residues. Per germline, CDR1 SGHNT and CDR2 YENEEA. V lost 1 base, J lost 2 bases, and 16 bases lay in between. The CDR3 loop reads CASSLGGLPNLTDTQYF. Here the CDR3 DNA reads TGTGCCAGCAGCTTAGGTGGACTACCTAACCTCACAGATACGCAGTATTTT.

The CDR3, as DNA: TGTGCCAGCAGCAGACAGACAGCGACCTCTGGAAACACCATATATTTT. Translated, it gives CASSRQTATSGNTIYF. The chain carries TRBV5-4 and TRBJ1-3, with a possible D match to TRBD1 (5 bases). The CDR3 covers 16 residues. Looked up from germline, CDR1 is SGHNT and CDR2 is YYREEE (reference sequence). Trimming shortened V by 4 bases and J by 0 bases, and 14 bases separated the two germline ends.

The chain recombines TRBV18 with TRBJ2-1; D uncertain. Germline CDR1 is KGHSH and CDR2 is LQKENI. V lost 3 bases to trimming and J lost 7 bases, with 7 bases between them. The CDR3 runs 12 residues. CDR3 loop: CASSPLDNEQFF. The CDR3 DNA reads TGTGCCAGCTCACCGTTAGATAATGAGCAGTTCTTC.

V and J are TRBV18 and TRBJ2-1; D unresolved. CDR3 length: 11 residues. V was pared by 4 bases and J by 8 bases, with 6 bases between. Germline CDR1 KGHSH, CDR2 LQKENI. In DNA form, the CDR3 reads TGTGCCAGCTCACTAGACTATGAGCAGTTCTTC. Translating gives CASSLDYEQFF.

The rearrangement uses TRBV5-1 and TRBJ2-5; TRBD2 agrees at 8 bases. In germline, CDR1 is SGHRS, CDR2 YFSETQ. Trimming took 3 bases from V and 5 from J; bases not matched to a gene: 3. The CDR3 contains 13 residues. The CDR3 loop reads CASSSERGETQYF. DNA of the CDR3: TGCGCCAGCAGCTCGGAGCGGGGGGAGACCCAGTACTTC.

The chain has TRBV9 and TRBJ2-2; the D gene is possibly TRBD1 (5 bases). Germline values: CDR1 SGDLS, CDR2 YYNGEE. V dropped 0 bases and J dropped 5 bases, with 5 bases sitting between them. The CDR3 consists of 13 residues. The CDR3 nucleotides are TGTGCCAGCAGCGTAGGGACAACCGGGGAGCTGTTTTTT. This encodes CASSVGTTGELFF.

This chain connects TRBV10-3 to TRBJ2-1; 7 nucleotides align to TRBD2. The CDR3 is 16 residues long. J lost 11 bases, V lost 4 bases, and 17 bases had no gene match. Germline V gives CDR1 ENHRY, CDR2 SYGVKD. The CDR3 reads CAISVATWYERGKQFF. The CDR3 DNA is TGTGCCATCAGTGTTGCTACCTGGTATGAGCGGGGCAAGCAGTTCTTC.

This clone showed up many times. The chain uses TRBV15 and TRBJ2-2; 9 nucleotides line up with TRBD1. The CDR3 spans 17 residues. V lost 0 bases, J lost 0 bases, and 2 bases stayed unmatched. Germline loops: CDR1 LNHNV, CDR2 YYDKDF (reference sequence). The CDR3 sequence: CATSRDGDRANTGELFF. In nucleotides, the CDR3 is TGTGCCACCAGCAGAGATGGGGACAGGGCGAACACCGGGGAGCTGTTTTTT. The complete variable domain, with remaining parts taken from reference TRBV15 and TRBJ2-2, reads DAMVIQNPRYQVTQFGKPVTLSCSQTLNHNVMYWYQQKSSQAPKLLFHYYDKDFNNEADTPDNFQSRRPNTSFCFLDIRSPGLGDTAMYLCATSRDGDRANTGELFFGEGSRLTVL.

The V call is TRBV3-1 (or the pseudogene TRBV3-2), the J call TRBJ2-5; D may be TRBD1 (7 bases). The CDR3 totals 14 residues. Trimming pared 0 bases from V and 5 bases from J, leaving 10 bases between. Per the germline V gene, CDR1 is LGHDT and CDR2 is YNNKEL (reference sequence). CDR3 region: CASSQDRGRETQYF. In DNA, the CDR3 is TGTGCCAGCAGCCAAGACAGGGGGAGGGAGACCCAGTACTTC.

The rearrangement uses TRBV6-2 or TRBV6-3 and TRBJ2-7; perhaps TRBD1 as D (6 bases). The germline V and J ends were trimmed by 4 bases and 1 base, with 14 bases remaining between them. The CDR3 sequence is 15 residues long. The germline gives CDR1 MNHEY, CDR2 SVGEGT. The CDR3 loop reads CASSSRRGGSYEQYF. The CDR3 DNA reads TGTGCCAGCAGTTCCCGTCGAGGGGGTTCCTACGAGCAGTACTTC.